Listed below are T cell receptor beta chains from one sample, sequenced in a study of blood T cell repertoires in COVID-19. Sequenced by immunoSEQ multiplex PCR; TCRdb stores in-frame clones only, minus some. The sample lists approximately 470,000 clones; approximately 85% were seen once. The source material was peripheral blood. The origin of the receptors is a human donor in a cohort sampled during active COVID-19. The CDR3 runs from the conserved cysteine through the conserved F or W. A D gene is named only where the DNA matches it firmly. A row's size may be missing; if present it is once, few, many or a size class.

j_call d_call clone_size v_call cdr3_nt cdr3_aa
TRBJ2-7 - - TRBV21-1 TGTGCCAGCAGCGGATGGTCGATGGGGAGGCCGACCTACGAGCAGTACTTC CASSGWSMGRPTYEQYF
TRBJ1-2 - - TRBV11-2 TGTGCCAGCAGCCCCCTCCGGGTACTTAACTATGGCTACACCTTC CASSPLRVLNYGYTF
TRBJ2-3 TRBD1 - TRBV29-1 TGCAGCGTCTCAGGGGGCCCAGATACGCAGTATTTT CSVSGGPDTQYF
TRBJ1-6 - once TRBV6-5 TGTGCCAGCAGTATGACGGAGGGCTATAATTCACCCCTCCACTTT CASSMTEGYNSPLHF
TRBJ1-1 TRBD1 few TRBV18 TGTGCCAGCTCACTCCGGACAGGGGAGAACACTGAAGCTTTCTTT CASSLRTGENTEAFF
TRBJ2-7 TRBD2 - TRBV5-1 TGCGCCAGCAGCCCACGGACTAGCGGAGGGATTAGCTCCTACGAGCAGTACTTC CASSPRTSGGISSYEQYF
TRBJ2-3 - - TRBV4-3 TGCGCCAGCAGCCAAAAACGACTAGTTCTCACAGATACGCAGTATTTT CASSQKRLVLTDTQYF
TRBJ1-1 - - TRBV27 TGTGCCAGCAGTACAGGGTGGACTGAAGCTTTCTTT CASSTGWTEAFF
TRBJ2-3 TRBD2 - TRBV7-9 TGTGCCAGCAGCGGTGCGCCGGGACTAGGAGCAGATACGCAGTATTTT CASSGAPGLGADTQYF
TRBJ2-3 - - TRBV7-3 TGTGCCAGCAGCTTAATCGTGGGAGTAGAAGATACGCAGTATTTT CASSLIVGVEDTQYF
TRBJ1-2 - - TRBV18 TGTGCCAGCTCACCGCCGGTGACAGACAACTATGGCTACACCTTC CASSPPVTDNYGYTF
TRBJ2-5 TRBD2 - TRBV27 TGTGCCAGCAGTTTATGGGACCCGACTAGCGGGGCGACGGGGACCCAGTACTTC CASSLWDPTSGATGTQYF
TRBJ1-2 - - TRBV12-3/TRBV12-4 TGTGCCAGCAGTTTCAGTGCCTATGGCTACACCTTC CASSFSAYGYTF
TRBJ1-6 TRBD1 - TRBV28 TGTGCCACCGGACCCGGGACAGGGGGTAATTCACCCCTCCACTTT CATGPGTGGNSPLHF
TRBJ1-5 TRBD1 few TRBV28 TGTGCCAGCAGGGGACAGTGGAATCAGCCCCAGCATTTT CASRGQWNQPQHF
TRBJ2-3 - - TRBV19 TGTGCCAGTAGTCCCACTCCGCGGGAGAGGGGGGATACGCAGTATTTT CASSPTPRERGDTQYF
TRBJ2-7 - - TRBV7-3 TGTGCCAGCAGCTTAAGCGGGGGGACAGGGATCTACGAGCAGTACTTC CASSLSGGTGIYEQYF
TRBJ2-3 TRBD1 - TRBV19 TGTGCCAGCGAAAGGGACAGGGGGCAAGATACGCAGTATTTT CASERDRGQDTQYF
TRBJ2-5 - - TRBV28 TGTGCCAGCAGTTTATCCTCCGGGACTCAAGAGACCCAGTACTTC CASSLSSGTQETQYF
TRBJ2-1 - - TRBV6-5 TGTGCCAGCAGCCCCTCGGGAGCGAACCCGTTCTTC CASSPSGANPFF
TRBJ1-5 TRBD1 once TRBV6-5 TGTGCCAGCAGTTGGGGACAGAACAGCAATCAGCCCCAGCATTTT CASSWGQNSNQPQHF
TRBJ2-1 TRBD2 - TRBV5-1 TGCGCCAGCAGCCCGGGACTAGCGGGAGGAAATGAGCAGTTCTTC CASSPGLAGGNEQFF
TRBJ1-5 - - TRBV19 TGTGCCAGTAGTACGGGACGGGGGGGCTATCCCCAGCATTTT CASSTGRGGYPQHF
TRBJ2-1 - - TRBV20-1 TGCAGTGCTAGAAGAACAGACCAGTTCTTC CSARRTDQFF
TRBJ2-1 - - TRBV6-2/TRBV6-3 TGTGCCAGCAGTTACCTGGCCAATGAGCAGTTCTTC CASSYLANEQFF
TRBJ1-6 TRBD1 - TRBV18 TGTGCCAGCTCACGACAGGGTCGGGATAATTCACCCCTCCACTTT CASSRQGRDNSPLHF
TRBJ1-1 - - TRBV7-9 TGTGCCAGCAGCTTATTCGGGGTGCCTGAAGCTTTCTTT CASSLFGVPEAFF
TRBJ1-5 - - TRBV6-5 TGTGCCGTCGGTAGCAATCAGCCCCAGCATTTT CAVGSNQPQHF